The 20 T cell receptor beta chains below come from one sample, sequenced in a study of T cell repertoires in cytomegalovirus infection (dated by TCRdb to 2018 to 2020). The treatment or condition label, as the study defines it: in vitro stimulation with specific CMV peptide epitopes to enrich CMV-specific T cells. TCRdb shows the sequencer as Illumina HiSeq 1500. TCRdb itself trimmed the public reads at Q25 with fastp, ran MiXCR and retained productive beta chains. Rows merge per CDR3 protein into single entries with the most common DNA and genes. Within this sample are hundreds of thousands of distinct CDR3 sequences, with around 31% of them counted one time only. The ten largest account for about 20% of the sample. No antigen has been assigned to these receptors. The material was cultured PBMCs, obtained from culture after CMV antigen stimulation. The origin of the receptors is a human donor in good health (CMV status not recorded). Some clones in this sample may be carry-over from other donors' samples.

The chain recombines TRBV6-2 or TRBV6-3 with TRBJ2-4; D not resolved. The CDR3 is made up of 11 amino acids. V shed 2 bases and J shed 10 bases, with 6 bases lying between them. Germline values: CDR1 MNHEY, CDR2 SVGEGT. The CDR3 DNA sequence: TGTGCCAGCAGTTACAACAGTATTCAGTACTTC. It translates to CASSYNSIQYF.

The chain recombines TRBV5-1 with TRBJ2-7; 8 bases agree with TRBD1. CDR1 is SGHRS and CDR2 is YFSETQ in the germline V gene. The V gene end was trimmed by 7 bases and the J gene end by 3 bases; junction bases not matched to a gene: 9. This CDR3 is built from 14 residues. Here the CDR3 reads CASGKTGVGYEQYF. CDR3 nucleotides: TGCGCCAGCGGAAAGACAGGGGTAGGCTACGAGCAGTACTTC.

This clonotype was observed a handful of times. J is TRBJ2-5 and V is TRBV20-1; D may be TRBD1 (6 bases). Germline V lookup: CDR1 DFQATT, CDR2 SNEGSKA (reference sequence). The CDR3 runs to 14 residues. V was shortened by 3 bases and J by 2 bases, with 13 bases between the two germline ends. CDR3 bases: TGCAGTGCTAGTTCCCGGGACAAACAAGAGACCCAGTACTTC. Amino acids: CSASSRDKQETQYF.

The chain uses TRBV6-6 and TRBJ2-5; the D is unclear. CDR3 length equals 14 residues. V lost 4 bases and J lost 4, with 13 bases in between. Germline lookup yields CDR1 MNHNY and CDR2 SVGAGI (reference sequence). The CDR3 sequence: CASSSIGWGETQYF. CDR3 coding DNA: TGTGCCAGCAGTTCAATCGGGTGGGGAGAGACCCAGTACTTC.

This clonotype was observed a handful of times. The V and J genes are TRBV7-8 and TRBJ1-3; maybe TRBD1 (5 bases). The germline V gene has CDR1 SGHVS and CDR2 FQNEAQ. V was pared by 8 bases and J by 4 bases, with 18 bases between. CDR3 length: 15 amino acids. The CDR3 is CASSRGGVIGNTIYF. CDR3 DNA: TGTGCCAGCTCCCGGGGGGGGGTCATCGGAAACACCATATATTTT.

V and J are TRBV7-9 and TRBJ2-3; D is ambiguous. V was clipped by 8 bases and J by 2 bases, with 8 bases between them. Germline assignment: CDR1 SEHNR and CDR2 FQNEAQ (reference sequence). This CDR3 is 12 amino acids long. This CDR3 is CASGLFTDTQYF. The CDR3 DNA reads as TGTGCCAGCGGATTATTCACAGATACGCAGTATTTT. The full variable domain, in which reference TRBV7-9 and TRBJ2-3 provide the parts outside the CDR3, is DTGVSQNPRHKITKRGQNVTFRCDPISEHNRLYWYRQTLGQGPEFLTYFQNEAQLEKSRLLSDRFSAERPKGSFSTLEIQRTEQGDSAMYLCASGLFTDTQYFGPGTRLTVL.

The chain's CDR3 is CSAKGLADDYEQYF. CDR3 DNA sequence: TGCAGTGCGAAGGGACTAGCGGACGATTACGAGCAGTACTTC. The chain carries TRBV20-1 and TRBJ2-7, with 11 bases that match TRBD2. The V and J ends lost 6 bases and 4 bases, in that order; junction bases with no gene match: 8. The CDR3 extends over 14 amino acids. The V gene's germline CDR1 is DFQATT and CDR2 SNEGSKA (reference sequence).

The V call is TRBV5-6, the J call TRBJ2-3; maybe TRBD1 (5 bases). This CDR3 comprises 14 residues. The germline gives CDR1 SGHDT, CDR2 YYEEEE. Trimming shortened V by 4 bases and J by 5 bases, and 14 bases separated the two germline ends. The CDR3 sequence: CASSDDSSGDTQYF. The CDR3 DNA follows: TGTGCCAGCAGCGATGACAGTAGTGGAGATACGCAGTATTTT.

CDR3 bases: TGTGCCAGCAGCTTGTGGGGTTTCCAAGAGACCCAGTACTTC. Its protein product is CASSLWGFQETQYF. The rearrangement links TRBV5-4 to TRBJ2-5; no clear D. The germline V and J ends were trimmed by 1 base and 1 base, with 8 bases remaining between them. The CDR3 covers 14 residues. Germline assignment: CDR1 SGHNT and CDR2 YYREEE (reference sequence). The entire variable domain, with the rest obtained from reference TRBV5-4 and TRBJ2-5, is as follows: ETGVTQSPTHLIKTRGQQVTLRCSSQSGHNTVSWYQQALGQGPQFIFQYYREEENGRGNFPPRFSGLQFPNYSSELNVNALELDDSALYLCASSLWGFQETQYFGPGTRLLVL.

The V and J genes are TRBV2 and TRBJ2-1, with 10 bases that match TRBD1. CDR1 and CDR2 (germline): SNHLY, FYNNEI. The CDR3 extends over 16 amino acids. The V gene end was trimmed by 6 bases and the J gene end by 2 bases; junction bases not matched to a gene: 7. DNA for the CDR3: TGTGCCAGCAGGGGGACAGGGGCGACAACCTACAATGAGCAGTTCTTC. Encoded protein: CASRGTGATTYNEQFF. The whole variable domain, filled in from reference TRBV2 and TRBJ2-1, reads EPEVTQTPSHQVTQMGQEVILRCVPISNHLYFYWYRQILGQKVEFLVSFYNNEISEKSEIFDDQFSVERPDGSNFTLKIRSTKLEDSAMYFCASRGTGATTYNEQFFGPGTRLTVL.

The V call is TRBV2, the J call TRBJ2-7; D tentatively fits TRBD1 or TRBD2 (5 bases each). The CDR3 loop spans 14 amino acids. Germline CDR1 and CDR2: SNHLY and FYNNEI. V lost 8 bases and J 3 bases, leaving 17 bases between the germline ends. The CDR3 coding sequence is TGTGCCAGCGTCGAGGGGTATGAAATCTACGAGCAGTACTTC. Protein product: CASVEGYEIYEQYF. The whole variable domain, remainder taken from reference TRBV2 and TRBJ2-7, is EPEVTQTPSHQVTQMGQEVILRCVPISNHLYFYWYRQILGQKVEFLVSFYNNEISEKSEIFDDQFSVERPDGSNFTLKIRSTKLEDSAMYFCASVEGYEIYEQYFGPGTRLTVT.

The J gene is TRBJ2-2, the V gene TRBV29-1, with D tentatively TRBD1 or TRBD2 (5 bases each). Germline CDR1 and CDR2: SQVTM and ANQGSEA. CDR3 length: 15 residues. Trimming shortened V by 0 bases and J by 4 bases, and 12 bases separated the two germline ends. The CDR3 coding sequence is TGCAGCGTTGAAGATACCCAGGGAGCCACCGGGGAGCTGTTTTTT. Residues: CSVEDTQGATGELFF.

The chain carries TRBV12-3 or TRBV12-4 and TRBJ1-1, with 7 bases lining up with TRBD1. Trimming cost V 4 bases and J 7 bases; bases outside gene matches: 3. There are 12 residues in the CDR3. The CDR3 here is CASSWTGFEAFF. CDR3 DNA sequence: TGTGCCAGCAGTTGGACAGGTTTTGAAGCTTTCTTT.

This chain connects TRBV15 to TRBJ1-6, with D maybe TRBD1 (5 bases). This CDR3 contains 14 residues. CDR1 is LNHNV and CDR2 is YYDKDF in the germline V gene (reference sequence). The V end lost 8 bases, the J end lost 8 bases, and 16 bases lay between the germline ends. CDR3 region: CATGVWGDDSPLHF. In DNA, the CDR3 is TGTGCCACCGGGGTTTGGGGGGATGATTCACCCCTCCACTTT.

This clonotype turned up a few times. V usage is TRBV4-3 and J usage is TRBJ2-7; D may be TRBD2 (6 bases). CDR1 and CDR2 (germline): LGHNA, YSLEER. V shed 0 bases and J shed 3 bases, with 15 bases lying between them. The CDR3 is 16 amino acids. The chain's CDR3 is CASSQEYMGLDYEQYF. The CDR3 DNA reads TGCGCCAGCAGCCAAGAATATATGGGACTGGACTACGAGCAGTACTTC.

The V gene is TRBV25-1, the J gene TRBJ2-7; perhaps D is TRBD1 or TRBD2 (5 bases each). Looked up from germline, CDR1 is MGHDK and CDR2 is SYGVNS. This CDR3 has 13 amino acids. Trimming took off 3 bases at V and 6 bases at J, with 12 bases between the two ends. The CDR3 DNA sequence: TGTGCCAGCAGTGAGGGTAAGGGGACCGAGCAGTACTTC. This translates into CASSEGKGTEQYF.

This clonotype has only a few counts. The V call is TRBV20-1, the J call TRBJ2-3; 10 nucleotides match TRBD2. With V trimmed by 2 bases and J by 0 bases, 14 bases remained unmatched. The CDR3 consists of 19 residues. Germline V CDR1 and CDR2: DFQATT, SNEGSKA (reference sequence). Here the CDR3 DNA reads TGCAGTGCTAGACTAGCGGGGGCCCAAAGACCTTTTAGCACAGATACGCAGTATTTT. This codes for CSARLAGAQRPFSTDTQYF.

The V call is TRBV28, the J call TRBJ1-5; D unresolved. This CDR3 spans 15 amino acids. The germline V gene has CDR1 MDHEN and CDR2 SYDVKM. V lost 7 bases, J lost 4 bases, and 17 bases lay in between. This CDR3 reads CASTSGPHGNQPQHF. The CDR3 region has the DNA TGTGCCAGCACCTCGGGCCCTCATGGGAATCAGCCCCAGCATTTT.

This rearrangement joins TRBV12-3 or TRBV12-4 to TRBJ2-1; TRBD1 agrees at 7 bases. Germline trimming cut 4 bases from V and 10 bases from J; bases unmatched to any gene: 4. The length of the CDR3 is 12 residues. CDR3 DNA: TGTGCCAGCAGTTACAACAGGGGCGAGCAGTTCTTC. It translates to CASSYNRGEQFF.

The sample holds many counts of this clonotype. The genes are TRBV7-2 and TRBJ1-1, with unresolved D. CDR3 length: 14 residues. V dropped 2 bases and J dropped 3 bases, with 10 bases sitting between them. Germline V gene sequence: CDR1 SGHTA, CDR2 FQGNSA. The DNA for the CDR3 is TGTGCCAGCAGCTTAAACTACGGGGACACTGAAGCTTTCTTT. It encodes CASSLNYGDTEAFF.